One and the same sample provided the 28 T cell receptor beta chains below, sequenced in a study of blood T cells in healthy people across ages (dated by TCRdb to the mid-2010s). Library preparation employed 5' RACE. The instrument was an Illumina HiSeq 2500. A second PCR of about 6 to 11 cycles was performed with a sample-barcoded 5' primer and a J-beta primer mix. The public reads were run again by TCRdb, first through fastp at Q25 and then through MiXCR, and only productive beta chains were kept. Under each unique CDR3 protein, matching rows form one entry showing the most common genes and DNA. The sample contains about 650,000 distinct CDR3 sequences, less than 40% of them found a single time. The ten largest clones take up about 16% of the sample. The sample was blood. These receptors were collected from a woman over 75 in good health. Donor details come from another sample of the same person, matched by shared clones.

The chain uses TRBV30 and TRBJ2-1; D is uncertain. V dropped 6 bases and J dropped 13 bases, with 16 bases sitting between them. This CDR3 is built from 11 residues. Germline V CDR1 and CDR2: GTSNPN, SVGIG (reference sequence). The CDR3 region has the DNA TGTGCCTGTGGGCAACATGAGGCCCAGTTCTTC. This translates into CACGQHEAQFF.

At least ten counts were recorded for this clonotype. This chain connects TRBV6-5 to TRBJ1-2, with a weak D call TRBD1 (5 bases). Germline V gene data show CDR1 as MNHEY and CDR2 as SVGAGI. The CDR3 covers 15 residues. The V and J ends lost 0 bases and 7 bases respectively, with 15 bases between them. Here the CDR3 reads CASSYSRGSTIGYTF. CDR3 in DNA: TGTGCCAGCAGTTACTCGAGGGGTAGCACTATTGGCTACACCTTC.

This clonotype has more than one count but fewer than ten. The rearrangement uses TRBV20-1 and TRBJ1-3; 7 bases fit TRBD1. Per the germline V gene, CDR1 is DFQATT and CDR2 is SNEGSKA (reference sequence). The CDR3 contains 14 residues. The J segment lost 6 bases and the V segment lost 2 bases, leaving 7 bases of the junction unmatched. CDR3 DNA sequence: TGCAGTGCTAGATACAGGGGAGGTGAAAACACCATATATTTT. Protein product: CSARYRGGENTIYF.

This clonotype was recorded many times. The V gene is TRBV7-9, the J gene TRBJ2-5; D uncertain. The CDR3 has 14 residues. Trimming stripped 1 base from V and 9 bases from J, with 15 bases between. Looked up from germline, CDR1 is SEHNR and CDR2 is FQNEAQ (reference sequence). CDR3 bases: TGTGCCAGCAGCTTAGGGATAGGCCTTTCGGCCCAGTACTTC. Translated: CASSLGIGLSAQYF. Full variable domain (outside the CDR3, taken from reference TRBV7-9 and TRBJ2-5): DTGVSQNPRHKITKRGQNVTFRCDPISEHNRLYWYRQTLGQGPEFLTYFQNEAQLEKSRLLSDRFSAERPKGSFSTLEIQRTEQGDSAMYLCASSLGIGLSAQYFGPGTRLLVL.

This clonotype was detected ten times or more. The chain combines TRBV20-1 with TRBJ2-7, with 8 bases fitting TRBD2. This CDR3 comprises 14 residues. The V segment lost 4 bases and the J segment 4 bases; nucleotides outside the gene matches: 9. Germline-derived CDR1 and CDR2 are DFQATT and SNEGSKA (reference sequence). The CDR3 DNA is TGCAGTGCTACCCGGGAGGGGGGTTCTTACGAGCAGTACTTC. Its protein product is CSATREGGSYEQYF.

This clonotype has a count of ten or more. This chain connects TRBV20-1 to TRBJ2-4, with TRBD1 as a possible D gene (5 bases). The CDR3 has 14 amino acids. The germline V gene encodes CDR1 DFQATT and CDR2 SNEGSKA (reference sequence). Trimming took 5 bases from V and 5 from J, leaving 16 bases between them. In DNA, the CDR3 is TGCAGTGCTCCCCGTTCTAGGGGCCAAAACATTCAGTACTTC. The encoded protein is CSAPRSRGQNIQYF.

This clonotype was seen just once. The DNA of the CDR3 is TGTGCCAGCAGCAACCCCGGACTCTTCTTTCTAAACAATGAGCAGTACTTC. As protein: CASSNPGLFFLNNEQYF. V gene TRBV21-1 combines with J gene TRBJ2-5; the table's D call TRBD2 went unverified against the DNA. TRBV21-1 has pseudogene status. The CDR3 runs 17 residues.

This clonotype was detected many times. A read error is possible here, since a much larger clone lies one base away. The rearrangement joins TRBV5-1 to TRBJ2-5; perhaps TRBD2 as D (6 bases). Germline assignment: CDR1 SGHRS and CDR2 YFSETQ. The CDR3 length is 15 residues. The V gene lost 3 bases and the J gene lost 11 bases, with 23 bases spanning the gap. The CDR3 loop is CASSSGTGGVNEQYF. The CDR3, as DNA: TGCGCCAGCAGCTCGGGTACCGGAGGGGTTAATGAGCAGTACTTC.

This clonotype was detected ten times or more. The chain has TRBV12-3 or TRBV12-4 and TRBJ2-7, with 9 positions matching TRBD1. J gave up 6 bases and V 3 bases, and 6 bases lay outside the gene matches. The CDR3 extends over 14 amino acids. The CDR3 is CASSFLTGGSEQYF. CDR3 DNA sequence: TGTGCCAGCAGTTTCCTAACAGGGGGCTCCGAGCAGTACTTC.

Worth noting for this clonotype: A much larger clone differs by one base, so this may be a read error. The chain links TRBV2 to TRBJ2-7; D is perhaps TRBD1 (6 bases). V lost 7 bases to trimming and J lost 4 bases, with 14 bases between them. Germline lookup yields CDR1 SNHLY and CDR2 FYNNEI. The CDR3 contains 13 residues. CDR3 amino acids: CASTGTKRYEQYF. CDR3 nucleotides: TGTGCCAGCACCGGGACAAAACGTTACGAGCAGTACTTC.

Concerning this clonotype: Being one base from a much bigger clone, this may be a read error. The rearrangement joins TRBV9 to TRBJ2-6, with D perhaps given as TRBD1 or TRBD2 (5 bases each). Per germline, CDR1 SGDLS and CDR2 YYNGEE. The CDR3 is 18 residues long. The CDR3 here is CASSTAPGPFSGASVLTF. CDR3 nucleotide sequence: TGTGCCAGCAGCACTGCCCCGGGACCCTTCTCTGGGGCCAGCGTCCTGACTTTC.

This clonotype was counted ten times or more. This chain's CDR3 is CASSPPTGTRETQYF. In nucleotides, the CDR3 is TGTGCCAGCTCACCGCCTACCGGGACACGAGAGACCCAGTACTTC. This chain uses TRBV18 with TRBJ2-5; D might be TRBD1 (6 bases). The CDR3 contains 15 residues. Germline V lookup: CDR1 KGHSH, CDR2 LQKENI. Trimming pared 3 bases from V and 4 bases from J, leaving 15 bases between.

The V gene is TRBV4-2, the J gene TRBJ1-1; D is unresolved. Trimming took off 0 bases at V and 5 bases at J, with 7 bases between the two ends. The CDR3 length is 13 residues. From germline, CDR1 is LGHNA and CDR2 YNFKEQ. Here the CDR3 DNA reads TGTGCCAGCAGCCAAGATATGGGGACTGAAGCTTTCTTT. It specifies CASSQDMGTEAFF.

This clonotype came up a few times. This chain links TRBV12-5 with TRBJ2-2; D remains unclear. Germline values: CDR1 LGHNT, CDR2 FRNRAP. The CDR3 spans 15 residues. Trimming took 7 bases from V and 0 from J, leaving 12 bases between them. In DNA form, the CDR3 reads TGTGCTAGTGCCCTCCGGACGGCGAACACCGGGGAGCTGTTTTTT. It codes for CASALRTANTGELFF.

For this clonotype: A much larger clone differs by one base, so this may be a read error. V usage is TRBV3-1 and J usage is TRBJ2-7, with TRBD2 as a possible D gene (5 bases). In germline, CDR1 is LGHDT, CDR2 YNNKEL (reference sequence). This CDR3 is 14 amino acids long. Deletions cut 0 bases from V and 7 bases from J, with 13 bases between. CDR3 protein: CASSQDPTRDEQYF. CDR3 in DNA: TGTGCCAGCAGCCAAGACCCGACCCGGGATGAGCAGTACTTC.

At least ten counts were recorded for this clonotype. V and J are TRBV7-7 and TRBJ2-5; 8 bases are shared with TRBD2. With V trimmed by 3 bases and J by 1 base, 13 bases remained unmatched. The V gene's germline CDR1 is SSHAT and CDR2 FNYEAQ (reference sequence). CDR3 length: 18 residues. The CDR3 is CASSFGSRGLAAQETQYF. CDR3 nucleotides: TGTGCCAGCAGCTTTGGATCCAGAGGACTAGCAGCCCAAGAGACCCAGTACTTC.

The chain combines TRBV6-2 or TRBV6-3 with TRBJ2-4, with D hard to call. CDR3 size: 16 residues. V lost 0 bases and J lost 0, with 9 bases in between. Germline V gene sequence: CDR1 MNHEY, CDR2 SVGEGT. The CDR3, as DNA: TGTGCCAGCAGTTACTCCTCGTGGACAGCCAAAAACATTCAGTACTTC. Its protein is CASSYSSWTAKNIQYF.

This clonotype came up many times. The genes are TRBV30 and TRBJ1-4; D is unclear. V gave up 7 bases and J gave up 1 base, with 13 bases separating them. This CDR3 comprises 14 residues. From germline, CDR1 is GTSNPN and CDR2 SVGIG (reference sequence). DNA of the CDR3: TGTGCCTCCCGTGGGTACGGAACTAATGAAAAACTGTTTTTT. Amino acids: CASRGYGTNEKLFF.

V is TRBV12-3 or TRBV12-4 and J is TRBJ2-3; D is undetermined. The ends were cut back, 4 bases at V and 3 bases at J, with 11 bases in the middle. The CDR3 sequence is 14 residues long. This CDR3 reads CASSSRVRTDTQYF. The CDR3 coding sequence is TGTGCCAGCAGTTCTAGAGTGAGAACAGATACGCAGTATTTT.

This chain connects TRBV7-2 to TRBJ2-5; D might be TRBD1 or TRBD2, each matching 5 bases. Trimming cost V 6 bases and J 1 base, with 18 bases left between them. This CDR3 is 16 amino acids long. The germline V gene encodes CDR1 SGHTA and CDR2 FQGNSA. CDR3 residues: CASRSSYRDGQETQYF. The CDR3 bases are TGTGCCAGCAGGTCTTCCTATCGGGACGGCCAAGAGACCCAGTACTTC.

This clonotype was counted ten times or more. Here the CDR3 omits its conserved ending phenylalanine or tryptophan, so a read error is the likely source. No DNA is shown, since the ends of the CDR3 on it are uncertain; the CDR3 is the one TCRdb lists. The CDR3 is CSADPGTGLDGYTFGS. This chain links TRBV20-1 with TRBJ2-1; no DNA check was done on the table's D call, TRBD1. Germline loops: CDR1 DFQATT, CDR2 SNEGSKA (reference sequence). From its first to its last residue, the CDR3 has 16 amino acids.

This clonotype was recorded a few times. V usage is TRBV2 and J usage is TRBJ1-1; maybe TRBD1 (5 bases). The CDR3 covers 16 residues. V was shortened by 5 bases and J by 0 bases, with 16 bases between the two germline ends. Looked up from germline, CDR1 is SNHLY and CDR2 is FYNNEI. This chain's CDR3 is CASSHARANMNTEAFF. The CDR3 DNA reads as TGTGCCAGCAGTCACGCCAGGGCCAACATGAACACTGAAGCTTTCTTT.

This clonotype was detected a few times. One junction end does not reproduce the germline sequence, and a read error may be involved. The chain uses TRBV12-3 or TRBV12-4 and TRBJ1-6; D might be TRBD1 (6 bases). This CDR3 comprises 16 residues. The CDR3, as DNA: TGTGCCGGCAGTTTTGTGGCGTCAGGGGCACATTCACCCCTCCACTTT. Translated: CAGSFVASGAHSPLHF.

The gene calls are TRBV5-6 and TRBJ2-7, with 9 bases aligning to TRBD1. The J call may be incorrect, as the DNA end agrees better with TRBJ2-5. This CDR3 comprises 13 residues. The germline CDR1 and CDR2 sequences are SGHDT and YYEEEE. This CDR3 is CASSEDRGGTQYF. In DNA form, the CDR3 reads TGTGCCAGCAGCGAGGACAGGGGAGGGACCCAGTACTTC.

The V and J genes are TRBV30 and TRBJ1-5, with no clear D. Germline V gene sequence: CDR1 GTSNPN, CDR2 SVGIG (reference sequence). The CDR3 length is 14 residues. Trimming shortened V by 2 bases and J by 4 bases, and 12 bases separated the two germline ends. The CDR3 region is CAWSPPAPNQPQHF. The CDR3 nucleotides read TGTGCCTGGAGTCCCCCGGCCCCAAATCAGCCCCAGCATTTT.

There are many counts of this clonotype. The chain's CDR3 is CASSTRWSSYNEQFF. DNA of the CDR3: TGTGCCAGCAGTACCCGGTGGAGCTCCTACAATGAGCAGTTCTTC. The chain couples TRBV28 to TRBJ2-1; D uncertain. Trimming shortened V by 5 bases and J by 0 bases, and 11 bases separated the two germline ends. The CDR3 spans 15 residues. Germline CDR1 MDHEN, CDR2 SYDVKM.

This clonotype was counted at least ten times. For the CDR3, the DNA is TGCGCCAGCAGCGACGGGACCGCGCTCAATCAGCCCCAGCATTTT. Amino acids: CASSDGTALNQPQHF. The chain combines TRBV5-1 with TRBJ1-5; a possible D gene is TRBD1 (5 bases). CDR1 and CDR2 (germline): SGHRS, YFSETQ. Trimming took off 4 bases at V and 3 bases at J, with 14 bases between the two ends. The CDR3 loop spans 15 amino acids.

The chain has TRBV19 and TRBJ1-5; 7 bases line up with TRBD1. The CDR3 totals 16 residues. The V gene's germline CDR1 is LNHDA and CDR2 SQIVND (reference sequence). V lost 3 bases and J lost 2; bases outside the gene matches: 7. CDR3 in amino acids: CASSMGHGQGNQPQHF. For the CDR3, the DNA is TGTGCCAGTAGTATGGGGCACGGACAGGGCAATCAGCCCCAGCATTTT.